Listed below are T cell receptor beta chains from one sample, sequenced in a study of blood T cell repertoires in COVID-19. Repertoires were generated with immunoSEQ multiplex PCR, while TCRdb's copy carries only in-frame clones and drops some. The sample includes 95,000 to 110,000 clones, roughly 90% seen only once; the top ten take about 6.3%. The sample comprised peripheral blood. These receptors came from a human donor in a cohort sampled during active COVID-19. Each CDR3 is given with its conserved first and last residue. A D gene is named only where the DNA matches it firmly. A clone size is listed for some rows: how often the clone was seen (once, few, many), or a class if it is expanded.

abundance	d_gene	v_gene	j_gene	CDR3aa	CDR3nt
.	.	TRBV27	TRBJ2-3	CASSLIGQQINTQYF	TGTGCCAGCAGCCTAATCGGACAGCAGATAAATACGCAGTATTTT
.	TRBD1	TRBV15	TRBJ1-1	CATSTDRQGPEAFF	TGTGCCACCAGCACCGATCGACAGGGTCCTGAAGCTTTCTTT
once	TRBD1	TRBV6-6	TRBJ2-7	CASRTGQGSYEQYF	TGTGCCAGCAGAACGGGACAGGGGTCCTACGAGCAGTACTTC
.	TRBD1	TRBV6-6	TRBJ1-4	CASSPGTGATNEKLFF	TGTGCCAGCAGCCCCGGGACAGGGGCAACTAATGAAAAACTGTTTTTT
.	TRBD1	TRBV6-2/TRBV6-3	TRBJ1-3	CASSAGTAYYSGNTIYF	TGTGCCAGCAGTGCCGGGACAGCTTACTACTCTGGAAACACCATATATTTT
.	.	TRBV6-5	TRBJ2-1	CASRNGGEGYNEQFF	TGTGCCAGCAGAAACGGGGGAGAAGGCTACAATGAGCAGTTCTTC
.	.	TRBV20-1	TRBJ1-1	CSASSGTEAFF	TGCAGTGCTAGTTCGGGCACTGAAGCTTTCTTT
.	.	TRBV5-1	TRBJ2-7	CASSLGQGSSYEQYF	TGCGCCAGCAGCCTGGGTCAGGGTAGCTCCTACGAGCAGTACTTC
.	.	TRBV7-2	TRBJ1-1	CASSLAAGKAFF	TGTGCCAGCAGCTTAGCGGCAGGGAAAGCTTTCTTT
.	.	TRBV12-3/TRBV12-4	TRBJ2-5	CASSFSQTQYF	TGTGCCAGCAGTTTTTCTCAGACCCAGTACTTC
.	TRBD1	TRBV29-1	TRBJ1-4	CSARGTSGASFEKLFF	TGCAGCGCCAGGGGGACATCAGGAGCAAGTTTTGAAAAACTGTTTTTT
.	.	TRBV11-2	TRBJ2-7	CASRQDISWSYEQYF	TGTGCCAGCAGGCAGGACATTTCATGGTCCTACGAGCAGTACTTC
.	TRBD2	TRBV28	TRBJ2-1	CASSPGLAFHEQFF	TGTGCCAGCAGCCCGGGACTAGCGTTCCATGAGCAGTTCTTC
.	.	TRBV4-2	TRBJ2-3	CASSQGGDTQYF	TGTGCCAGCAGCCAAGGAGGAGATACGCAGTATTTT
.	.	TRBV28	TRBJ2-6	CASSLSGTGANVLTF	TGTGCCAGCAGTTTATCCGGGACTGGGGCCAACGTCCTGACTTTC
.	.	TRBV20-1	TRBJ1-4	CSGSTYEKLFF	TGCAGCGGGTCAACTTATGAAAAACTGTTTTTT
once	.	TRBV14	TRBJ1-2	CASSQVGQIYGYTF	TGTGCCAGCAGCCAAGTCGGACAGATCTATGGCTACACCTTC
.	.	TRBV4-2	TRBJ1-4	CASSQSGVGERGEKLFF	TGTGCCAGCAGCCAATCAGGGGTCGGCGAGAGAGGCGAAAAACTGTTTTTT
.	.	TRBV28	TRBJ1-1	CASRRTGRGTEAFF	TGTGCCAGCAGACGTACGGGGAGGGGCACTGAAGCTTTCTTT
.	.	TRBV27	TRBJ1-5	CASSLSSSGNQPQHF	TGTGCCAGCAGTTTATCCTCTAGTGGAAATCAGCCCCAGCATTTT
.	.	TRBV10-1	TRBJ2-3	CASSEQSDTQYF	TGCGCCAGCAGTGAACAGTCAGATACGCAGTATTTT
.	.	TRBV28	TRBJ1-1	CASSFRGGNTEAFF	TGTGCCAGCAGTTTCCGGGGGGGGAACACTGAAGCTTTCTTT
.	.	TRBV12-3/TRBV12-4	TRBJ2-5	CASSIAGAQYF	TGTGCCAGCAGTATTGCCGGGGCCCAGTACTTC
.	TRBD1	TRBV12-5	TRBJ1-1	CASVRQGVTEAFF	TGTGCTAGTGTCCGACAGGGGGTCACTGAAGCTTTCTTT
.	.	TRBV27	TRBJ2-1	CASTSEGPYNEQFF	TGTGCCAGCACTTCCGAGGGTCCCTACAATGAGCAGTTCTTC
.	.	TRBV7-2	TRBJ2-5	CASSLGGDLTGTQYF	TGTGCCAGCAGCTTAGGCGGTGATCTGACGGGGACCCAGTACTTC
.	TRBD1	TRBV28	TRBJ1-5	CASSPQGGGNQPQHF	TGTGCCAGCAGCCCACAGGGGGGGGGCAATCAGCCCCAGCATTTT
.	.	TRBV7-2	TRBJ1-2	CASSLAGAPNYGYTF	TGTGCCAGCAGCTTAGCAGGGGCCCCTAACTATGGCTACACCTTC
.	.	TRBV4-3	TRBJ1-1	CASSQDSTGNTEAFF	TGCGCCAGCAGCCAAGATTCGACGGGGAACACTGAAGCTTTCTTT
many	TRBD1	TRBV19	TRBJ2-7	CASRPTGTGVRYEQYF	TGTGCCAGTAGACCTACCGGGACAGGGGTTCGGTACGAGCAGTACTTC
.	TRBD1	TRBV18	TRBJ2-1	CASSPQGEAYNEQFF	TGTGCCAGCTCACCCCAGGGGGAAGCCTACAATGAGCAGTTCTTC
.	.	TRBV6-5	TRBJ1-2	CASSRPGVSNYGYTF	TGTGCCAGCAGTAGGCCAGGGGTATCGAACTATGGCTACACCTTC
once	.	TRBV18	TRBJ2-3	CASSPPSTDTQYF	TGTGCCAGCTCACCCCCAAGCACAGATACGCAGTATTTT
once	TRBD2	TRBV7-2	TRBJ2-7	CASSLGPSGGPSYEQYF	TGTGCCAGCAGCTTAGGCCCTAGCGGGGGGCCTTCCTACGAGCAGTACTTC
once	TRBD1	TRBV7-3	TRBJ1-2	CASSPGQGSGYTF	TGTGCCAGCAGTCCGGGACAGGGGTCTGGCTACACCTTC
.	.	TRBV6-5	TRBJ1-3	CASRPVKPSGNTIYF	TGTGCCAGCAGGCCAGTTAAACCGTCTGGAAACACCATATATTTT
.	TRBD1	TRBV30	TRBJ1-2	CAWRDRVYGYTF	TGTGCCTGGAGAGACAGGGTTTATGGCTACACCTTC
few	TRBD1	TRBV7-9	TRBJ2-7	CASRPTGGETYEQYF	TGTGCCAGCAGACCGACAGGGGGGGAAACATACGAGCAGTACTTC